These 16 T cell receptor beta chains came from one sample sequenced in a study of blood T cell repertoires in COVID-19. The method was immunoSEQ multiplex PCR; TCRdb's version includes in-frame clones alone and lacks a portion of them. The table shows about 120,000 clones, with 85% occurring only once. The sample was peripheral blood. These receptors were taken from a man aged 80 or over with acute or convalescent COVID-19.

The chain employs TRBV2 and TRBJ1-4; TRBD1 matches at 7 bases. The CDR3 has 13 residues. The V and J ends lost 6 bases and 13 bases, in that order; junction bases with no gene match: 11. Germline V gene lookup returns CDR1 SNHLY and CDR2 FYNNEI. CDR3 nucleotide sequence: TGTGCCAGCAGCCACTTCGGGACAGAGGGACTGTTTTTT. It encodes CASSHFGTEGLFF.

For the CDR3, the DNA is TGTGCCAGCAGCACTAGGACAGGGCGGGGGAACACTGAAGCTTTCTTT. Protein sequence: CASSTRTGRGNTEAFF. The rearrangement joins TRBV7-8 to TRBJ1-1; 8 bases fit TRBD1. CDR1 is SGHVS and CDR2 is FQNEAQ in the germline V gene. V was clipped by 5 bases and J by 1 base; unmatched bases: 9. CDR3 size: 16 residues.

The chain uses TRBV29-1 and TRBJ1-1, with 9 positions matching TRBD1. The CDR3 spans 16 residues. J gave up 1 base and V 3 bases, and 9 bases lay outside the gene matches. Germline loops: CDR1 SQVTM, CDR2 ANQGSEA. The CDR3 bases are TGCAGCGTTGAGGCGTGGACGGACAGGGGGAACACTGAAGCTTTCTTT. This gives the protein CSVEAWTDRGNTEAFF.

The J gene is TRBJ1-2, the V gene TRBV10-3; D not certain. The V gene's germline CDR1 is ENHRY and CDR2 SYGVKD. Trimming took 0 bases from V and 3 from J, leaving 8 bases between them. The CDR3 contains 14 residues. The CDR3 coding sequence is TGTGCCATCAGTGAGTCAAACACCTACTATGGCTACACCTTC. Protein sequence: CAISESNTYYGYTF.

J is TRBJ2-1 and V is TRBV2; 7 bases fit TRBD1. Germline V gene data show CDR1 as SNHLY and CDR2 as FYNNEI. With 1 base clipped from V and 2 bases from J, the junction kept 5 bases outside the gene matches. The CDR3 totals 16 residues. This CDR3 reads CASSEEGQIAYNEQFF. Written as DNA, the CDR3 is TGTGCCAGCAGTGAAGAGGGACAGATAGCCTACAATGAGCAGTTCTTC.

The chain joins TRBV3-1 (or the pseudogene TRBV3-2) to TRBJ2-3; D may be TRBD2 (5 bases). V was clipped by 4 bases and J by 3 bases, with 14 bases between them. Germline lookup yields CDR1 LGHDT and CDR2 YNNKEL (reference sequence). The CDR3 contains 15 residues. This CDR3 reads CASSPRNRGTDTQYF. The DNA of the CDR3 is TGTGCCAGCAGCCCCAGGAATCGGGGAACAGATACGCAGTATTTT.

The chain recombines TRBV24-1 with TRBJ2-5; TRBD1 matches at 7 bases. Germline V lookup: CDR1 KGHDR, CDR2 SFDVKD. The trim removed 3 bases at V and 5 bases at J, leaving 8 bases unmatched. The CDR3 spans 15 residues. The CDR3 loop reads CATSDPTGAGETQYF. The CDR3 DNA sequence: TGTGCCACCAGTGATCCTACAGGGGCCGGGGAGACCCAGTACTTC.

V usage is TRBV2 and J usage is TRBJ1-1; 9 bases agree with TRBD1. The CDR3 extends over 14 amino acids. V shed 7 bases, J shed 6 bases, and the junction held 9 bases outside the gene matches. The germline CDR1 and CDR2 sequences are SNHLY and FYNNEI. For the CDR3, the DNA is TGTGCCAGCACCCCCCGACAGGGGGTCCCTGAAGCTTTCTTT. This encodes CASTPRQGVPEAFF.

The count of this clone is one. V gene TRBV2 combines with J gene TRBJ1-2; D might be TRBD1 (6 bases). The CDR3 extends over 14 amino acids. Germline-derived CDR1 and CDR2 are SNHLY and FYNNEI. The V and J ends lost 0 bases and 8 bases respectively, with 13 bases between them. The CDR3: CASSEARGAYGYTF. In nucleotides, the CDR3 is TGTGCCAGCAGTGAAGCACGGGGGGCCTACGGCTACACCTTC.

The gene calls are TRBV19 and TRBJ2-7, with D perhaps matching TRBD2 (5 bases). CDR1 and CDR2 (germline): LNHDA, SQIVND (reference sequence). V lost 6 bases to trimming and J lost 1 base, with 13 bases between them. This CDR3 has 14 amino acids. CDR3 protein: CASRPRTGSYEQYF. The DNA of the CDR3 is TGTGCCAGTAGGCCCCGGACTGGGTCCTACGAGCAGTACTTC.

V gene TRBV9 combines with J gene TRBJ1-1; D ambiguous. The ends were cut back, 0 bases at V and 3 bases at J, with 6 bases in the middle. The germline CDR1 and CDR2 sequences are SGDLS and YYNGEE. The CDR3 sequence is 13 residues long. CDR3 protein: CASSVATDTEAFF. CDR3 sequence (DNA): TGTGCCAGCAGCGTAGCTACAGACACTGAAGCTTTCTTT.

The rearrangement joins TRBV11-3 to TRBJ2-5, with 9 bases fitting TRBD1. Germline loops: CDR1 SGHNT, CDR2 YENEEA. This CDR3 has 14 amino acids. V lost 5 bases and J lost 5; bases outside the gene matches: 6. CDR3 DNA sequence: TGTGCCAGCAGCCGGGGACAGGGCTGGGAGACCCAGTACTTC. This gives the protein CASSRGQGWETQYF.

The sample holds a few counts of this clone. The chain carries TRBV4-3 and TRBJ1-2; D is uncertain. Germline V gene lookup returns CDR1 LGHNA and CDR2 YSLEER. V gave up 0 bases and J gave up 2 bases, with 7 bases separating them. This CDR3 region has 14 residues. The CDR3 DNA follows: TGCGCCAGCAGCCAAGATGGCCGCAACTATGGCTACACCTTC. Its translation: CASSQDGRNYGYTF.

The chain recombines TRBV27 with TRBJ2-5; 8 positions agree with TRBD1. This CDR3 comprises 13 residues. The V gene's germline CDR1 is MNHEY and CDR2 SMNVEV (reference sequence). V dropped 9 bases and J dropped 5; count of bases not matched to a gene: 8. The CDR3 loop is CASGTGLPETQYF. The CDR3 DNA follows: TGTGCCAGTGGGACAGGACTGCCGGAGACCCAGTACTTC.

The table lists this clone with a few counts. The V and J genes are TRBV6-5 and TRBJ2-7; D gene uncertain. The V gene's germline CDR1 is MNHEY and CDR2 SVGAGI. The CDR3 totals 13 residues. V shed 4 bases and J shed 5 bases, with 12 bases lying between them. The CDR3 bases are TGTGCCAGCAGTTCTCCCCGGTTCCACGAGCAGTACTTC. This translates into CASSSPRFHEQYF.

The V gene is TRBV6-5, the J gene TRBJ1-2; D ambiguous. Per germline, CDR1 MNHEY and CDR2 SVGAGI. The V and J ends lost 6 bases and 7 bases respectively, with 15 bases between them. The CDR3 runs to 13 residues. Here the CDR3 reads CASSRGPGSGYTF. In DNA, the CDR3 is TGTGCCAGCAGCAGAGGGCCGGGAAGTGGCTACACCTTC.